These 12 T cell receptor beta chains originate from one sample sequenced in a study of identical twins. TCRdb fed the 5' RACE reads into MiXCR, producing one record per CDR3 protein. This sample has 600,000 to 800,000 distinct CDR3 sequences; around 20% occur once, and the top ten carry 4.3%. This sample was also put to use in a study of T cells expressing NK-cell markers.

Sequencing was performed on PBMCs. The receptors originated from a woman in her late teens or twenties in good health.

The gene calls are TRBV7-2 and TRBJ2-2, with TRBD2 identical over 10 bases. Per the germline V gene, CDR1 is SGHTA and CDR2 is FQGNSA. V trimming: 3 bases; J trimming: 4 bases; junction bases outside the gene matches: 5. CDR3 length: 16 residues. The CDR3 bases are TGTGCCAGCAGCTTTACTAGCGGGATGGCCACCGGGGAGCTGTTTTTT. Protein: CASSFTSGMATGELFF.

This clonotype came up a few times. The germline gene is not matched at one end of the junction; a read error may be the cause. The chain has TRBV20-1 and TRBJ1-5; 7 nucleotides align to TRBD1. CDR3 size: 14 residues. The V gene's germline CDR1 is DFQATT and CDR2 SNEGSKA (reference sequence). CDR3 DNA: TGCAGTGCAATACCGGGACAGACTTATCACCCCCAGCATTTT. This translates into CSAIPGQTYHPQHF.

V and J are TRBV7-9 and TRBJ2-2; D is perhaps TRBD2 (6 bases). There are 15 residues in the CDR3. Germline lookup yields CDR1 SEHNR and CDR2 FQNEAQ (reference sequence). Trimming took 3 bases from V and 7 from J, leaving 15 bases between them. DNA of the CDR3: TGTGCCAGCAGCTTGGAGGGTGCGACGGACGGGGAGCTGTTTTTT. Translated: CASSLEGATDGELFF.

A few counts support this clonotype. CDR3 in DNA: TGCAGTGCTAGAGACCTAGTAGCGGCACTTAGCACAGATACGCAGTATTTT. It codes for CSARDLVAALSTDTQYF. The rearrangement links TRBV20-1 to TRBJ2-3; TRBD2 is a possible D gene (6 bases). V lost 0 bases, J lost 0 bases, and 16 bases lay in between. This CDR3 is 17 amino acids long. Germline V gene sequence: CDR1 DFQATT, CDR2 SNEGSKA (reference sequence).

V gene TRBV6-6 combines with J gene TRBJ2-2; 9 nucleotides line up with TRBD2. The ends lost 7 bases at V and 8 bases at J; junction bases unmatched: 2. The CDR3 contains 12 residues. The germline V gene has CDR1 MNHNY and CDR2 SVGAGI (reference sequence). CDR3 sequence reads: CASTLAGGELFF. CDR3 DNA sequence: TGTGCCAGCACCCTAGCGGGAGGGGAGCTGTTTTTT.

The chain joins TRBV20-1 to TRBJ2-1; D is unresolved. This CDR3 has 12 amino acids. The V and J ends lost 1 base and 4 bases respectively, with 5 bases between them. Germline values: CDR1 DFQATT, CDR2 SNEGSKA (reference sequence). The CDR3 here is CSARVGYNEQFF. CDR3 nucleotides: TGCAGTGCTAGAGTTGGTTACAATGAGCAGTTCTTC.

At least ten counts were recorded for this clonotype. The chain combines TRBV20-1 with TRBJ2-5, with D possibly TRBD2 on 5 matching bases. The CDR3 spans 15 residues. Germline CDR1 reads DFQATT; CDR2 reads SNEGSKA (reference sequence). V was pared by 1 base and J by 0 bases, with 12 bases between. CDR3: CSARGASGYQETQYF. The CDR3 bases are TGCAGTGCTAGAGGGGCTTCGGGGTACCAAGAGACCCAGTACTTC.

This clonotype was recorded many times. J is TRBJ2-1 and V is TRBV20-1; possibly TRBD1 for D (5 bases). CDR3 size: 13 residues. Germline lookup yields CDR1 DFQATT and CDR2 SNEGSKA (reference sequence). With 4 bases removed from V and 3 bases from J, the gap between germline ends came to 10 bases. CDR3 amino acids: CSATPTVYNEQFF. The CDR3 DNA sequence: TGCAGTGCTACTCCGACAGTCTACAATGAGCAGTTCTTC.

This clonotype appeared many times. This chain joins TRBV9 and TRBJ1-1; 8 bases are a match to TRBD1. Germline assignment: CDR1 SGDLS and CDR2 YYNGEE. After removal of 4 bases from V and 4 bases from J, the junction contained 3 bases not matched to a gene. This CDR3 is built from 13 residues. The CDR3 spells CASSHGQGTEAFF. Here the CDR3 DNA reads TGTGCCAGCAGCCACGGACAGGGCACTGAAGCTTTCTTT.

This clonotype was seen many times. The J gene is TRBJ1-6, the V gene TRBV27; 9 bases align to TRBD1. CDR1 is MNHEY, CDR2 SMNVEV, per germline (reference sequence). The ends lost 6 bases at V and 9 bases at J; junction bases unmatched: 6. The CDR3 sequence is 14 residues long. The CDR3 reads CASSLGQGSSPLHF. The CDR3, as DNA: TGTGCCAGCAGCCTTGGACAGGGGAGTTCACCCCTCCACTTT.

This clonotype was detected only a few times. The chain carries TRBV7-2 and TRBJ2-7, with TRBD1 as a possible D gene (6 bases). Germline loops: CDR1 SGHTA, CDR2 FQGNSA. The CDR3 covers 14 residues. V was trimmed by 1 base and J by 5 bases, leaving 12 bases between them. CDR3 in DNA: TGTGCCAGCAGCTTAGTGCAACAGGGCCACGAGCAGTACTTC. This encodes CASSLVQQGHEQYF.

The chain carries TRBV20-1 and TRBJ2-1, with TRBD2 matching 9 bases. The CDR3 contains 14 residues. Germline assignment: CDR1 DFQATT and CDR2 SNEGSKA (reference sequence). Trimming at V came to 3 bases and at J to 2 bases, leaving 2 bases not matched to a gene. Here the CDR3 DNA reads TGCAGTGCTAGTTGGACTAGCGCCTACAATGAGCAGTTCTTC. This gives the protein CSASWTSAYNEQFF.